The entry that follows covers one T cell receptor beta chain sequence. Trimming cost V 1 base and J 3 bases; bases outside gene matches: 5. Per germline, CDR1 KGHSH and CDR2 LQKENI. CDR3 length: 15 amino acids. Seattle patients were enrolled during active infection and followed longitudinally. This specimen belongs to a study of blood T cell repertoires in COVID-19. TCRdb keeps only in-frame clones here, not all; method: immunoSEQ multiplex PCR. The data contain 310,000 or so clones, roughly 89% of them seen just once; the ten biggest clones take up 9.9%. This sequence joins TRBV18 and TRBJ2-5, with 7 bases matching TRBD1. This receptor was obtained from a man younger than 40 with COVID-19, enrolled during active disease. The sample was peripheral blood. CDR3 protein: CASSPQGARKETQYF. The CDR3 DNA sequence: TGTGCCAGCTCACCACAGGGGGCACGAAAAGAGACCCAGTACTTC.